These 19 T cell receptor beta chains share one sample of origin, sequenced in a study of T cells in Graves' hyperthyroidism and ophthalmopathy. The source material, RNA transcripts, was used to amplify TCR beta CDR3 regions. Carried out on the TCR CDR3, a first-round RT-PCR used the HTBI primer set. TCRdb reanalysed the multiplex PCR reads using MiXCR and keeps one entry per CDR3 protein. Found here are more than 500,000 distinct CDR3 sequences, 46% of them singletons; the top ten hold 15% to 20%. What was sequenced was peripheral blood or thyroid tissue (not recorded which). These receptors were taken from an adult woman with Graves' disease, either hyperthyroidism or ophthalmopathy (not recorded which).

This clonotype was seen at least ten times. V usage is TRBV12-3 or TRBV12-4 and J usage is TRBJ1-2; the match to TRBD1 covers 7 bases. V trimming: 6 bases; J trimming: 4 bases; junction bases outside the gene matches: 8. The CDR3 spans 14 residues. The CDR3 loop is CASSPTGIGYGYTF. Written as DNA, the CDR3 is TGTGCCAGCAGCCCGACAGGGATTGGCTATGGCTACACCTTC.

The CDR3 loop reads CSATLPTTSPLHF. CDR3 nucleotides: TGCAGTGCTACTCTCCCGACTACTTCACCCCTCCACTTT. This rearrangement joins TRBV20-1 to TRBJ1-6, with D uncertain. The CDR3 is 13 amino acids. The V end lost 4 bases, the J end lost 9 bases, and 13 bases lay between the germline ends. CDR1 and CDR2 from the germline V gene are DFQATT and SNEGSKA (reference sequence).

V and J are TRBV5-4 and TRBJ2-5; TRBD1 matches 7 bases. The CDR3 is 13 amino acids. Germline lookup yields CDR1 SGHNT and CDR2 YYREEE (reference sequence). V was clipped by 7 bases and J by 1 base; unmatched bases: 4. The CDR3 coding sequence is TGTGCCAGCGGGGGACAGCTCCAAGAGACCCAGTACTTC. This codes for CASGGQLQETQYF.

This clonotype was counted at least ten times. This chain connects TRBV20-1 to TRBJ1-5; D might be TRBD1 (5 bases). Trimming stripped 5 bases from V and 6 bases from J, with 14 bases between. This CDR3 has 13 amino acids. Germline CDR1 and CDR2: DFQATT and SNEGSKA (reference sequence). The CDR3 region has the DNA TGCAGTGCTTGGCAGGGAACGGTTCAGCCCCAGCATTTT. It encodes CSAWQGTVQPQHF.

As for this clonotype: The DNA is left out, because the CDR3 cannot be placed on it with certainty; the CDR3 is given as TCRdb lists it. The CDR3 loop reads CASSAAGSCFF. The genes are TRBV9 and TRBJ2-2. The CDR3 has 11 residues if both end residues are counted. Germline V gene lookup returns CDR1 SGDLS and CDR2 YYNGEE.

The table lists this clonotype with many counts. The chain carries TRBV6-5 and TRBJ1-6; D unresolved. Germline V lookup: CDR1 MNHEY, CDR2 SVGAGI. The CDR3 loop spans 16 amino acids. The V end was cut by 7 bases, the J end by 4 bases, with 17 bases between. CDR3 DNA sequence: TGTGCCAGCACCAGTGACGGAGCTATGTATAATTCACCCCTCCACTTT. Encoded protein: CASTSDGAMYNSPLHF.

This clonotype was counted between two and nine times. The chain uses TRBV28 and TRBJ1-6; D is perhaps TRBD1 (6 bases). This CDR3 comprises 14 residues. From germline, CDR1 is MDHEN and CDR2 SYDVKM. The V and J ends lost 9 bases and 7 bases respectively, with 16 bases between them. CDR3 sequence (DNA): TGTGCCAGTGCAGGGGACTGGAGGAATTCACCCCTCCACTTT. It codes for CASAGDWRNSPLHF. Looking up the rest from reference TRBV28 and TRBJ1-6 gives the full variable domain: DVKVTQSSRYLVKRTGEKVFLECVQDMDHENMFWYRQDPGLGLRLIYFSYDVKMKEKGDIPEGYSVSREKKERFSLILESASTNQTSMYLCASAGDWRNSPLHFGNGTRLTVT.

This clonotype has at least ten counts. This rearrangement joins TRBV11-2 to TRBJ1-1, with no clear D. V shed 2 bases and J shed 4 bases, with 11 bases lying between them. CDR3 length equals 14 residues. From germline, CDR1 is SGHAT and CDR2 FQNNGV. The CDR3 reads CASSLRASGTEAFF. CDR3 nucleotides: TGTGCCAGCAGCTTAAGGGCCTCGGGCACTGAAGCTTTCTTT.

The rearrangement joins TRBV10-3 to TRBJ2-2; maybe TRBD1 (7 bases). CDR3 size: 13 residues. CDR1 ENHRY and CDR2 SYGVKD come from the germline V gene. V was trimmed by 6 bases and J by 8 bases, leaving 13 bases between them. The CDR3: CAIREGASGELFF. The CDR3 DNA reads TGTGCCATCAGGGAGGGGGCTTCTGGGGAGCTGTTTTTT.

This clonotype was counted many times. This chain links TRBV7-9 with TRBJ1-2; D gene ambiguous. Germline CDR1 reads SEHNR; CDR2 reads FQNEAQ (reference sequence). V was cut by 1 base and J by 3 bases, with 9 bases left in between. There are 14 residues in the CDR3. The CDR3 reads CASSLGLRDYGYTF. The DNA for the CDR3 is TGTGCCAGCAGCTTAGGCTTAAGGGACTATGGCTACACCTTC.

This clonotype was seen many times. The J gene is TRBJ2-7, the V gene TRBV7-9, with 7 bases aligning to TRBD1. The germline V gene has CDR1 SEHNR and CDR2 FQNEAQ (reference sequence). V lost 6 bases, J lost 4 bases, and 3 bases stayed unmatched. The CDR3 is 12 residues long. CDR3 loop: CASRRGRYEQYF. CDR3 nucleotides: TGTGCCAGCAGGAGGGGGCGGTACGAGCAGTACTTC.

CDR3 in amino acids: CATSDPGQVYGYTF. In DNA, the CDR3 is TGTGCCACCAGTGACCCCGGACAAGTGTATGGCTACACCTTC. This chain links TRBV24-1 with TRBJ1-2, with D maybe TRBD1 (5 bases). The CDR3 spans 14 residues. The V gene lost 4 bases and the J gene lost 5 bases, with 13 bases spanning the gap. Germline CDR1 reads KGHDR; CDR2 reads SFDVKD.

This clonotype was found a few times. V usage is TRBV7-3 and J usage is TRBJ2-7; TRBD1 matches 7 bases. The ends lost 2 bases at V and 6 bases at J; junction bases unmatched: 4. The CDR3 has 13 residues. Germline values: CDR1 SGHTA, CDR2 FQGTGA. The CDR3 reads CASSLSGDSEQYF. In nucleotides, the CDR3 is TGTGCCAGCAGCTTATCAGGGGACAGCGAGCAGTACTTC. Supplemented by reference TRBV7-3 and TRBJ2-7, the full variable domain reads GAGVSQTPSNKVTEKGKYVELRCDPISGHTALYWYRQSLGQGPEFLIYFQGTGAADDSGLPNDRFFAVRPEGSVSTLKIQRTERGDSAVYLCASSLSGDSEQYFGPGTRLTVT.

This clonotype was found many times. V gene TRBV28 combines with J gene TRBJ2-7; D is ambiguous. Trimming took off 1 base at V and 6 bases at J, with 10 bases between the two ends. Germline-derived CDR1 and CDR2 are MDHEN and SYDVKM. The CDR3 loop spans 13 amino acids. As DNA, the CDR3 is TGTGCCAGCAGTTTATTTCTACGAGGCGAGCAGTACTTC. Translated: CASSLFLRGEQYF.

The rearrangement joins TRBV15 to TRBJ1-3, with a possible D match to TRBD1 (5 bases). Trimming left V 2 bases short and J 0 bases short, with 11 bases between. Germline V gives CDR1 LNHNV, CDR2 YYDKDF (reference sequence). CDR3 length equals 16 residues. The CDR3 loop reads CATSRRDGSSGNTIYF. As DNA, the CDR3 is TGTGCCACCAGCAGACGGGACGGAAGCTCTGGAAACACCATATATTTT.

Here the CDR3 reads CASSFDRSYGYTF. The CDR3 region has the DNA TGTGCCAGCAGTTTCGACAGGAGCTATGGCTACACCTTC. The V gene is TRBV6-5, the J gene TRBJ1-2, with TRBD1 as a possible D gene (6 bases). From germline, CDR1 is MNHEY and CDR2 SVGAGI. The CDR3 covers 13 residues. The V and J ends lost 4 bases and 4 bases respectively, with 10 bases between them.

The gene calls are TRBV9 and TRBJ1-6; weak D call: TRBD1 (5 bases). Germline CDR1 reads SGDLS; CDR2 reads YYNGEE. The CDR3 runs 13 residues. The CDR3 spells CAQRGQGYSPLHF. The CDR3 coding sequence is TGTGCTCAGCGGGGCCAAGGCTATTCACCCCTCCACTTT.

In its sample, this clonotype was seen many times. The CDR3 region has the DNA TGTGCCACCAGCGGGGACAGGGAAGTCCGGCCCCAGCATTTT. This sequence encodes CATSGDREVRPQHF. The chain carries TRBV15 and TRBJ1-5; 9 bases fit TRBD1. With 5 bases clipped from V and 9 bases from J, the junction kept 8 bases outside the gene matches. Germline CDR1 LNHNV, CDR2 YYDKDF (reference sequence). This CDR3 contains 14 residues. Full variable domain (rest looked up from reference TRBV15 and TRBJ1-5): DAMVIQNPRYQVTQFGKPVTLSCSQTLNHNVMYWYQQKSSQAPKLLFHYYDKDFNNEADTPDNFQSRRPNTSFCFLDIRSPGLGDTAMYLCATSGDREVRPQHFGDGTRLSIL.

This clonotype was seen many times. V and J are TRBV20-1 and TRBJ1-5; no firm D call. V was shortened by 6 bases and J by 3 bases, with 15 bases between the two germline ends. The CDR3 extends over 14 amino acids. Germline V lookup: CDR1 DFQATT, CDR2 SNEGSKA (reference sequence). The CDR3 loop is CSAPTGSNNQPQHF. CDR3 DNA sequence: TGCAGTGCGCCTACGGGCAGTAACAATCAGCCCCAGCATTTT.